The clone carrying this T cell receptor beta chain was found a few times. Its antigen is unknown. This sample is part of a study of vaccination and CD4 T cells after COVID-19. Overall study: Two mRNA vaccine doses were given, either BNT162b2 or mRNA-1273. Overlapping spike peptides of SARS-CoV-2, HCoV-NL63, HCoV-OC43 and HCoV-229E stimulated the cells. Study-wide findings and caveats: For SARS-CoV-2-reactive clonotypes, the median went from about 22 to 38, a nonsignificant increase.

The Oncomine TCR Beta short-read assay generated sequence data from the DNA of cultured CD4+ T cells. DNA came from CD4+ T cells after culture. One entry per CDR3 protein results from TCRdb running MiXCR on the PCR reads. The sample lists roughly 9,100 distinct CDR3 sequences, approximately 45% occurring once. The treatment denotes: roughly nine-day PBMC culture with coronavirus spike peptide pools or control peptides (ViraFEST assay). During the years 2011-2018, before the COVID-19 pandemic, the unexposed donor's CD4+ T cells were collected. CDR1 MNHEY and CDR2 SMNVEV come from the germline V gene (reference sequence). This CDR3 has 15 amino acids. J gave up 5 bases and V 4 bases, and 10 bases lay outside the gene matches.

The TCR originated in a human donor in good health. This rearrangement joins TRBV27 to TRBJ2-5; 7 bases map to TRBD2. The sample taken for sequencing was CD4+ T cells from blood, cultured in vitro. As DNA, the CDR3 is TGTGCCAGCAGTTCGGGACGGGGGGACCCGGAGACCCAGTACTTC. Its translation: CASSSGRGDPETQYF.